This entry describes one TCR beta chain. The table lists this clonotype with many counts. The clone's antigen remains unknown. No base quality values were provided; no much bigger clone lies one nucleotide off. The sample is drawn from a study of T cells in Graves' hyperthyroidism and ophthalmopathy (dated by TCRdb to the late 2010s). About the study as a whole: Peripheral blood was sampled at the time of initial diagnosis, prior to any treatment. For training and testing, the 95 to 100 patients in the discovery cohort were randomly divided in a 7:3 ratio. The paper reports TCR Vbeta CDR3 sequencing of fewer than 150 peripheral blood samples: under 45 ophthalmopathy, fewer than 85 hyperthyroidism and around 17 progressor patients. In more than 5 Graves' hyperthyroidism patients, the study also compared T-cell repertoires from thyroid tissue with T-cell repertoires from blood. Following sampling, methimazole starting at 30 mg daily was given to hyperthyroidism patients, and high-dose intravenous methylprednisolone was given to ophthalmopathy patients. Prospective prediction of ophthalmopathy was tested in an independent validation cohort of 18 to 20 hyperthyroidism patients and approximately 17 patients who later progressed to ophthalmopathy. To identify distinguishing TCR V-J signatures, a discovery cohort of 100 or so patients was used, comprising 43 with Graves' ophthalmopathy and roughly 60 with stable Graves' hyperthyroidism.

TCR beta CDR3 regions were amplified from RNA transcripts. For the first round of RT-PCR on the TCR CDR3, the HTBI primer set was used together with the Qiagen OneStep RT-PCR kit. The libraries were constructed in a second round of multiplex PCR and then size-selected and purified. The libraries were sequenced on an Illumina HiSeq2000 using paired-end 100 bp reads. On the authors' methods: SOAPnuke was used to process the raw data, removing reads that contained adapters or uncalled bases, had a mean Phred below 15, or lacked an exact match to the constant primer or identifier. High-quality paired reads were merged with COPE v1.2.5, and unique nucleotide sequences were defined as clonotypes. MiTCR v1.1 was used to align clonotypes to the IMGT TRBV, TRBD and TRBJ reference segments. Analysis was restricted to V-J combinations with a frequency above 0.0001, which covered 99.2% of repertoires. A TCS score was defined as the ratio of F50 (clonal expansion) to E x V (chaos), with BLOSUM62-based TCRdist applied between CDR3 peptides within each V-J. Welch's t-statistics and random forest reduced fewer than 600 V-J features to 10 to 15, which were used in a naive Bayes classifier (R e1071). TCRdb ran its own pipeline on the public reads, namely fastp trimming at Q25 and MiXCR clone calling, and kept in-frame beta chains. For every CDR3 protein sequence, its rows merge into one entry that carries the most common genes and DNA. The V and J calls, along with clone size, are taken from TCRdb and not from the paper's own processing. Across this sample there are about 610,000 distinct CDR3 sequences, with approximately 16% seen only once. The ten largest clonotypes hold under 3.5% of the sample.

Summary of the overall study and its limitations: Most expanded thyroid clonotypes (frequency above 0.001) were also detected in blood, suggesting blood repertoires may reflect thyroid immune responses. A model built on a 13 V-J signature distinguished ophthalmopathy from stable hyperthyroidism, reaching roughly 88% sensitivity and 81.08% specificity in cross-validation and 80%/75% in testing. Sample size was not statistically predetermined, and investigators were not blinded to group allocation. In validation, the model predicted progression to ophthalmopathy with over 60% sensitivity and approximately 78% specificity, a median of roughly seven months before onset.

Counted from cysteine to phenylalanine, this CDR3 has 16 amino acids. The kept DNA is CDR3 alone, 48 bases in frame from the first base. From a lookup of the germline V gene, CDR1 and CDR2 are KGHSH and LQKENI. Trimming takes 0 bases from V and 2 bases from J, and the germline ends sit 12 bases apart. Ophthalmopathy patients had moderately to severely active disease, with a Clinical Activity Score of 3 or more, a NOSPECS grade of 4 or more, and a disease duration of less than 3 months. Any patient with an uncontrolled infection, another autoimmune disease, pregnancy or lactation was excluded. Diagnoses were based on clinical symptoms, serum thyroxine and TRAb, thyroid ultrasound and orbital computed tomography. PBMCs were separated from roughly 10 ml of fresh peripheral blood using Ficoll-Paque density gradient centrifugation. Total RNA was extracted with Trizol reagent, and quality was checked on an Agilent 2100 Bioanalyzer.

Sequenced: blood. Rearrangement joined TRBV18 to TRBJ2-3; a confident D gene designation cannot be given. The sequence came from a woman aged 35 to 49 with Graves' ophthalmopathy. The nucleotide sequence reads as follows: TGTGCCAGCTCACCACCCCGAGGATCTGCCACAGATACGCAGTATTTT. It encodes CASSPPRGSATDTQYF. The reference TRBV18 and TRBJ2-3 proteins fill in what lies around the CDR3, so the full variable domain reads NAGVMQNPRHLVRRRGQEARLRCSPMKGHSHVYWYRQLPEEGLKFMVYLQKENIIDESGMPKERFSAEFPKEGPSILRIQQVVRGDSAAYFCASSPPRGSATDTQYFGPGTRLTVL.